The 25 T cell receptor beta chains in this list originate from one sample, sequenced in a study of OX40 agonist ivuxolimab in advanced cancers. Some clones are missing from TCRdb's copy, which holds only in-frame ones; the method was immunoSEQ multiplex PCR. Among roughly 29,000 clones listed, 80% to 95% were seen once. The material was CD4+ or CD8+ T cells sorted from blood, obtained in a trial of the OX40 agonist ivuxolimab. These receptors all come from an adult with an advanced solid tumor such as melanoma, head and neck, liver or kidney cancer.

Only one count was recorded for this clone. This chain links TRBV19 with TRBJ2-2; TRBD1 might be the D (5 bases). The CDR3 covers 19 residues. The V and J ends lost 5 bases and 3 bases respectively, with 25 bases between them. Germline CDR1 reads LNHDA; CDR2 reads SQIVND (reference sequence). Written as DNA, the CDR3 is TGTGCCAGTAGTTTATTTATCATGGGGCTCGTAAAGGACACCGGGGAGCTGTTTTTT. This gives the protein CASSLFIMGLVKDTGELFF.

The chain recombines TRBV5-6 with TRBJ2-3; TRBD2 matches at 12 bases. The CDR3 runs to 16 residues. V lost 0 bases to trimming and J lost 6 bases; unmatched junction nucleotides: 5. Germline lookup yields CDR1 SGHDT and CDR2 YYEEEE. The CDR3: CASSLELAGGTDTQYF. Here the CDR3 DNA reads TGTGCCAGCAGCTTGGAACTAGCGGGAGGTACTGATACGCAGTATTTT.

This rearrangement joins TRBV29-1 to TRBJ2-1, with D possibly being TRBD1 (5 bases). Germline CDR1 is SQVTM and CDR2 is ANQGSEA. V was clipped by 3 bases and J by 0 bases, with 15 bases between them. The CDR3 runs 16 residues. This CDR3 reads CSVDGTQASSYNEQFF. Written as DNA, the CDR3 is TGCAGCGTTGATGGTACACAGGCGAGCTCCTACAATGAGCAGTTCTTC.

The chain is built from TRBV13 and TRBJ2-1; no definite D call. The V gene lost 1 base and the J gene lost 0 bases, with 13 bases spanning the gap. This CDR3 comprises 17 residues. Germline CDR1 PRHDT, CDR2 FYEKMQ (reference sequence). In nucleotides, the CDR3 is TGTGCCAGCAGCTTAGCGGCCCCACGGGCCTCCTACAATGAGCAGTTCTTC. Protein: CASSLAAPRASYNEQFF.

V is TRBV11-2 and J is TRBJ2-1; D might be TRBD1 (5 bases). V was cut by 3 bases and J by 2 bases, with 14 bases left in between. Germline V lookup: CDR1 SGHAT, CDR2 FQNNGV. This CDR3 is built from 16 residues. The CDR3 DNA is TGTGCCAGCAGCTTGTTTTTGGCAGGGACCTACAATGAGCAGTTCTTC. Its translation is CASSLFLAGTYNEQFF.

The CDR3 loop is CAWSVGAPPMDGYTF. The CDR3, as DNA: TGTGCCTGGAGTGTCGGGGCTCCCCCAATGGATGGCTACACCTTC. The V and J genes are TRBV30 and TRBJ1-2; the D gene is possibly TRBD1 (5 bases). This CDR3 region has 15 residues. The germline gives CDR1 GTSNPN, CDR2 SVGIG (reference sequence). V lost 0 bases to trimming and J lost 6 bases, with 17 bases between them.

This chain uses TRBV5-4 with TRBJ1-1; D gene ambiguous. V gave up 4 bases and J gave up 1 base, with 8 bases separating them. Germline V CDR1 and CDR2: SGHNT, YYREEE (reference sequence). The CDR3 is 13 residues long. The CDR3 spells CASSPGENTEAFF. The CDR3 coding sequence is TGTGCCAGCAGCCCGGGTGAGAACACTGAAGCTTTCTTT.

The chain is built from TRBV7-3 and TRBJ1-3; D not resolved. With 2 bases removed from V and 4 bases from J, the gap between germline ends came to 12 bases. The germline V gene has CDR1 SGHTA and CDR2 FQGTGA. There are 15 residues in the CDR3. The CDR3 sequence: CASSLFWEGGNTIYF. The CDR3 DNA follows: TGTGCCAGCAGCTTATTCTGGGAAGGAGGAAACACCATATATTTT.

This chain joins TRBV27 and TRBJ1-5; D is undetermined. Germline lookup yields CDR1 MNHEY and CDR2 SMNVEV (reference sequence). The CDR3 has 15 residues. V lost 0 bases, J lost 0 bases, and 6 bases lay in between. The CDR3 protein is CASSLSPASNQPQHF. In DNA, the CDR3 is TGTGCCAGCAGTTTATCCCCCGCTAGCAATCAGCCCCAGCATTTT.

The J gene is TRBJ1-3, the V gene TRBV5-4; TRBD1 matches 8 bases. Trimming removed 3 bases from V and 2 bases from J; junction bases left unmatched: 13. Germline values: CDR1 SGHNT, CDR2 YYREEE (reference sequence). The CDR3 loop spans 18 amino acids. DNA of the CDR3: TGTGCCAGCAGCTGGAGCAGGGGGCAGATTTCAACTGGAAACACCATATATTTT. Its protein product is CASSWSRGQISTGNTIYF.

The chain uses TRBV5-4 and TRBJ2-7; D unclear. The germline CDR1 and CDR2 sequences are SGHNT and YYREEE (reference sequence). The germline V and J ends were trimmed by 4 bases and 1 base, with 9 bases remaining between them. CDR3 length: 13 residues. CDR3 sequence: CASSARVSYEQYF. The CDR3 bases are TGTGCCAGCAGCGCTCGGGTGTCCTACGAGCAGTACTTC.

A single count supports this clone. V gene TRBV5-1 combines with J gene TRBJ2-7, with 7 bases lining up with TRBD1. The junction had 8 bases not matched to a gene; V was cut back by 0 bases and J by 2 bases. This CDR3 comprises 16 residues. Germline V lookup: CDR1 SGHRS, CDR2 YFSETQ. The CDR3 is CASSLAPGTVTYEQYF. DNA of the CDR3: TGCGCCAGCAGCTTGGCCCCCGGGACAGTAACCTACGAGCAGTACTTC.

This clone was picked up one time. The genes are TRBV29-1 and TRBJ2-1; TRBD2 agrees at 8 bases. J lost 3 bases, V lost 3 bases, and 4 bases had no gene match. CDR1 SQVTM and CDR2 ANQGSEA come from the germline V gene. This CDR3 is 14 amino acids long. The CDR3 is CSVELSGIYNEQFF. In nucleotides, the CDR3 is TGCAGCGTTGAGCTTAGCGGGATCTACAATGAGCAGTTCTTC.

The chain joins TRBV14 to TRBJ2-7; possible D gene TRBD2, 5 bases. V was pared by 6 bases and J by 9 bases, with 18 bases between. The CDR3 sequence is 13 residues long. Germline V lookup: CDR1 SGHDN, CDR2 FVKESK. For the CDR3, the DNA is TGTGCCAGCAGTCTTGCGAGCGGCGATTTGCAGTACTTC. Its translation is CASSLASGDLQYF. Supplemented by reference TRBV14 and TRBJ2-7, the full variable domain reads EAGVTQFPSHSVIEKGQTVTLRCDPISGHDNLYWYRRVMGKEIKFLLHFVKESKQDESGMPNNRFLAERTGGTYSTLKVQPAELEDSGVYFCASSLASGDLQYFGPGTRLTVT.

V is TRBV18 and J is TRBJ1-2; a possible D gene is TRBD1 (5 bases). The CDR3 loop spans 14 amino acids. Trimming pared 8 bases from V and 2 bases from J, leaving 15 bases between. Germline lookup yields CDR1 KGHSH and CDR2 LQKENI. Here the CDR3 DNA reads TGTGCCAGCCCAGAATTTCGGGGGAACTATGGCTACACCTTC. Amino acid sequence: CASPEFRGNYGYTF.

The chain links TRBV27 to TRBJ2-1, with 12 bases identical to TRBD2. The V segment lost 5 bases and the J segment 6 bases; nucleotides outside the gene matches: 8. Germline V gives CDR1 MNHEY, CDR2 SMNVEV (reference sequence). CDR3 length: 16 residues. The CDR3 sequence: CASSPLLAGGPNEQFF. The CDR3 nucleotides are TGTGCCAGCAGTCCACTTCTAGCGGGGGGGCCCAATGAGCAGTTCTTC.

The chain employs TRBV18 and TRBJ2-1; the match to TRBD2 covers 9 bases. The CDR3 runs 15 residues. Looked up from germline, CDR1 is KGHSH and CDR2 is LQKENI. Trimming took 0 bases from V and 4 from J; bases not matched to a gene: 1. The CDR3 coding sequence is TGTGCCAGCTCACCACCGACTAGCGGTTACAATGAGCAGTTCTTC. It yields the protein CASSPPTSGYNEQFF.

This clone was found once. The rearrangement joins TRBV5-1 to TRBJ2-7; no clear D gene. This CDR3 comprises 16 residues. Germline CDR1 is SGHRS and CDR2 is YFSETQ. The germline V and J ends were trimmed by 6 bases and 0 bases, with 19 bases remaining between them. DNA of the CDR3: TGCGCCAGCACCCCCGACCCCGACGGCTACTCCTACGAGCAGTACTTC. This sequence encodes CASTPDPDGYSYEQYF. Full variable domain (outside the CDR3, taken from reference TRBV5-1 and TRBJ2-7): KAGVTQTPRYLIKTRGQQVTLSCSPISGHRSVSWYQQTPGQGLQFLFEYFSETQRNKGNFPGRFSGRQFSNSRSEMNVSTLELGDSALYLCASTPDPDGYSYEQYFGPGTRLTVT.

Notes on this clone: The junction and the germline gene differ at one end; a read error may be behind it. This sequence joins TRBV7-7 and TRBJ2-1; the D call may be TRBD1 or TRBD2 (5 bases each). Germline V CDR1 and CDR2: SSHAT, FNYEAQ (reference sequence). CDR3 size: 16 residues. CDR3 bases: TGTGCCAGCAGCCTAGCAGTTAGGGGTCCACTCCATGAGCAGTTCTTC. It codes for CASSLAVRGPLHEQFF. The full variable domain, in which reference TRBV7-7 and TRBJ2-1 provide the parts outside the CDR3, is GAGVSQSPRYKVTKRGQDVTLRCDPISSHATLYWYQQALGQGPEFLTYFNYEAQPDKSGLPSDRFSAERPEGSISTLTIQRTEQRDSAMYRCASSLAVRGPLHEQFFGPGTRLTVL.

The CDR3 region has the DNA TGCGCCAGCAGCCAAGGGGTGGGGTACGAGCAGTACTTC. The encoded protein is CASSQGVGYEQYF. This chain connects TRBV4-1 to TRBJ2-7; no reliable D call. Trimming shortened V by 1 base and J by 4 bases, and 8 bases separated the two germline ends. The CDR3 loop spans 13 amino acids. Germline-derived CDR1 and CDR2 are MGHRA and YSYEKL.

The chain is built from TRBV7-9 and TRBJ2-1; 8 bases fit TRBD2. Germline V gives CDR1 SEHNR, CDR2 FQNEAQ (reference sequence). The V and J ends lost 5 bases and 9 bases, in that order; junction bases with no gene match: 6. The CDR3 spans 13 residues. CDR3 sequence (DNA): TGTGCCAGCAGCAACGGACTAGCAGGTGAGCAGTTCTTC. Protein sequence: CASSNGLAGEQFF.

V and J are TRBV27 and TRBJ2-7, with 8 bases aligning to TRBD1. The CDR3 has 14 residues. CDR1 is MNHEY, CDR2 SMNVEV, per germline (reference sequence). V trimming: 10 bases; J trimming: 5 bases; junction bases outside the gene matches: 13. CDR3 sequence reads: CATQTRTGPNEQYF. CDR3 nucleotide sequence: TGTGCCACCCAAACCAGGACAGGGCCCAACGAGCAGTACTTC.

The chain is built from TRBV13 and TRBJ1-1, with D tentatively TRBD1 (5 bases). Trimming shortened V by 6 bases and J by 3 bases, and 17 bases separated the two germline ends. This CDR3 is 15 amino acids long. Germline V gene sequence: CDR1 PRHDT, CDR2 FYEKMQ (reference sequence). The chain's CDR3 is CASSPGGLGYTEAFF. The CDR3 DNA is TGTGCCAGCAGTCCGGGGGGGTTAGGGTACACTGAAGCTTTCTTT.

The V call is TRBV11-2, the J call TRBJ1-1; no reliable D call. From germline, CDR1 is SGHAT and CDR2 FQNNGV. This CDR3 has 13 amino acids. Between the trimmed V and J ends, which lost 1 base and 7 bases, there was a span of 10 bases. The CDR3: CASSLAGVGEAFF. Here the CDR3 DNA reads TGTGCCAGCAGCTTAGCCGGGGTGGGTGAAGCTTTCTTT.

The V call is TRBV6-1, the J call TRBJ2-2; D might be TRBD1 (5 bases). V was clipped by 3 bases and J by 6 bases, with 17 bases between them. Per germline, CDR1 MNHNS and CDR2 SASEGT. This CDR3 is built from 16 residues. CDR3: CASSEYFRGHAGELFF. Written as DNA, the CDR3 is TGTGCCAGCAGTGAGTACTTTAGGGGTCACGCCGGGGAGCTGTTTTTT.